What follows are 7 T cell receptor beta chains derived from one specimen sequenced in a study of identical twins. TCRdb re-analysed the 5' RACE reads in MiXCR, keeping a single row per CDR3 protein. The table has 200,000 to 250,000 distinct CDR3 sequences, approximately 7% seen once. Another study also made use of these data, one on yellow fever vaccine responses in identical twins.

Sequencing input: memory (CD45RO+) T cells sorted from blood. Receptors were obtained from a woman aged 18-35 years in good health.

The V gene is TRBV5-6, the J gene TRBJ2-1; D remains ambiguous. Germline lookup yields CDR1 SGHDT and CDR2 YYEEEE. The CDR3 totals 13 residues. The V and J ends lost 0 bases and 4 bases respectively, with 5 bases between them. CDR3 in DNA: TGTGCCAGCAGCTTGGGGCAGTACAATGAGCAGTTCTTC. As protein: CASSLGQYNEQFF.

The rearrangement joins TRBV5-1 to TRBJ2-2, with TRBD2 identical over 8 bases. Germline V lookup: CDR1 SGHRS, CDR2 YFSETQ. Unmatched junction bases numbered 6, after V lost 6 bases and J lost 2 bases. The CDR3 is 15 amino acids. The CDR3 sequence: CASTPLAVNTGELFF. Here the CDR3 DNA reads TGCGCCAGCACACCACTAGCGGTTAACACCGGGGAGCTGTTTTTT. Variable domain in full (rest from reference TRBV5-1 and TRBJ2-2): KAGVTQTPRYLIKTRGQQVTLSCSPISGHRSVSWYQQTPGQGLQFLFEYFSETQRNKGNFPGRFSGRQFSNSRSEMNVSTLELGDSALYLCASTPLAVNTGELFFGEGSRLTVL.

This clonotype was counted only a few times. This rearrangement joins TRBV3-1 to TRBJ2-7; D is possibly TRBD2 (5 bases). CDR3 length: 12 residues. Trimming left V 1 base short and J 7 bases short, with 8 bases between. Germline V lookup: CDR1 LGHDT, CDR2 YNNKEL (reference sequence). CDR3 amino acids: CASSQVAWEQYF. As DNA, the CDR3 is TGTGCCAGCAGCCAAGTAGCGTGGGAGCAGTACTTC.

This clonotype was found many times. The chain combines TRBV20-1 with TRBJ2-7, with 13 bases lining up with TRBD2. This CDR3 contains 18 residues. Germline assignment: CDR1 DFQATT and CDR2 SNEGSKA (reference sequence). V lost 0 bases to trimming and J lost 2 bases; unmatched junction nucleotides: 10. The CDR3 coding sequence is TGCAGTGCTAGAGATCCAGCACTAGCGGGGGGGCACCCCTACGAGCAGTACGTC. Protein product: CSARDPALAGGHPYEQYV.

In its sample, this clonotype was seen many times. V gene TRBV24-1 combines with J gene TRBJ2-3, with TRBD2 matching 11 bases. V trimming: 4 bases; J trimming: 5 bases; junction bases outside the gene matches: 7. Germline V gene data show CDR1 as KGHDR and CDR2 as SFDVKD. This CDR3 has 16 residues. CDR3 amino acids: CATSDPGLAVGDTQYF. In DNA, the CDR3 is TGTGCCACCAGTGACCCGGGACTAGCGGTTGGAGATACGCAGTATTTT.

The sample holds many counts of this clonotype. This chain joins TRBV5-1 and TRBJ2-3; no clear D. V lost 7 bases, J lost 4 bases, and 13 bases lay in between. The germline gives CDR1 SGHRS, CDR2 YFSETQ. This CDR3 spans 13 amino acids. The CDR3 protein is CASAPANSDTQYF. In DNA, the CDR3 is TGCGCCAGCGCCCCAGCGAATTCAGATACGCAGTATTTT.

This clonotype was recorded many times. The chain has TRBV3-1 and TRBJ2-3; D not certain. The ends were cut back, 4 bases at V and 0 bases at J, with 5 bases in the middle. Per germline, CDR1 LGHDT and CDR2 YNNKEL (reference sequence). This CDR3 is built from 13 residues. This CDR3 is CASSPSSTDTQYF. The CDR3 DNA reads TGTGCCAGCAGCCCCTCAAGCACAGATACGCAGTATTTT.